This TCR beta chain was identified in a study of tumor-infiltrating lymphocytes in primary liver carcinoma. Study-level information: Tumor staging was T1-T3 N0M0; sizes spanned about 4.2 to 11 cm across. Sequencing of the samples generated roughly 3.5 to 7.13 million productive TCRbeta reads, with similar yields across tissue types.

As concerns this clonotype: The antigen remains undetermined.

Study-level results: Tumor-adjacent and tumor-blood pairs overlapped less than tumor region pairs did. Tumors reached a significantly greater top-250-clone fraction than blood did (p = 0.039).

The CDR3 has 15 amino acids. The ends were cut back, 0 bases at V and 4 bases at J, with 9 bases in the middle. The germline gives CDR1 LGHNA, CDR2 YNFKEQ. The blood RNA (from unsorted whole blood) was obtained, and germline DNA was also extracted. Starting from approximately 500 ng of total RNA, TCR beta cDNA was produced with a primer in the constant region. For TCR beta, libraries were produced by three nested multiplex PCR rounds using slightly modified ARM-PCR. PCR rounds one and two used TRBV1-TRBV30 forward primers with a C-beta reverse primer for 10 cycles each. MiXCR was run by TCRdb on the multiplex PCR reads, yielding one entry per CDR3 protein. Of about 310,000 distinct CDR3 sequences in the sample, around three fifths were seen once.

This TCR derives from a woman aged 30 to 39 with primary liver carcinoma and hepatitis B virus infection. This rearrangement joins TRBV4-2 to TRBJ2-2, with no clear D. Sequenced: peripheral blood. The chain's CDR3 is CASSQDPAITGELFF. The CDR3, as DNA: TGTGCCAGCAGCCAAGATCCGGCGATCACCGGGGAGCTGTTTTTT.